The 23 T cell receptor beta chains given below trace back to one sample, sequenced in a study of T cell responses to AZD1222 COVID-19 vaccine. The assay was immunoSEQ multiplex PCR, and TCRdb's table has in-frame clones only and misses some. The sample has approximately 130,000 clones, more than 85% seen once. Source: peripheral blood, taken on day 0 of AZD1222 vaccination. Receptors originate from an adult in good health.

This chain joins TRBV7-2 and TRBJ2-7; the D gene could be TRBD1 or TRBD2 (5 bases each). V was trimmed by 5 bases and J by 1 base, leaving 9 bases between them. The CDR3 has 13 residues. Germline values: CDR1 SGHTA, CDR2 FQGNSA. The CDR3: CASSRDGSYEQYF. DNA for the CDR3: TGTGCCAGCAGCCGGGACGGTTCCTACGAGCAGTACTTC.

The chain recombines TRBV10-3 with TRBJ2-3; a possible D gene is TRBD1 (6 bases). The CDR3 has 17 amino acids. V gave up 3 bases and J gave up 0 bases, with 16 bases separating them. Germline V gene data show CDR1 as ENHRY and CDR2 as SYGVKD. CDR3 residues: CAISDAGTRPSTDTQYF. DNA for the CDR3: TGTGCCATCAGTGATGCCGGGACACGTCCTAGCACAGATACGCAGTATTTT.

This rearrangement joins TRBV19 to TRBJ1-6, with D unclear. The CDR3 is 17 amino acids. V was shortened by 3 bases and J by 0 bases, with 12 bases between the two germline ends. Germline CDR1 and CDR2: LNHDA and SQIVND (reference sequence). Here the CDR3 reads CASSIADLSSYNSPLHF. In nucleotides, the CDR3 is TGTGCCAGTAGTATCGCTGACCTGAGCTCCTATAATTCACCCCTCCACTTT. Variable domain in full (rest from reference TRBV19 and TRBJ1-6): DGGITQSPKYLFRKEGQNVTLSCEQNLNHDAMYWYRQDPGQGLRLIYYSQIVNDFQKGDIAEGYSVSREKKESFPLTVTSAQKNPTAFYLCASSIADLSSYNSPLHFGNGTRLTVT.

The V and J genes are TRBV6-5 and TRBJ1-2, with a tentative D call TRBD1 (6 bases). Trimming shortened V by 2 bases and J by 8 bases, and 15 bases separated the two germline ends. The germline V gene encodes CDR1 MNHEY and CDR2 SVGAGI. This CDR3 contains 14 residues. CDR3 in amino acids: CASSYGRGGGGYTF. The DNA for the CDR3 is TGTGCCAGCAGTTACGGTCGAGGGGGGGGAGGCTACACCTTC.

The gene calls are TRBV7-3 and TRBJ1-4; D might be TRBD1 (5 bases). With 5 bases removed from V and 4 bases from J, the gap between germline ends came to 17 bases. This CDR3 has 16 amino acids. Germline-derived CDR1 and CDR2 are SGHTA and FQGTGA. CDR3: CASSHPGYRGNEKLFF. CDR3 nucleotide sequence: TGTGCCAGCAGCCATCCGGGTTATAGGGGTAATGAAAAACTGTTTTTT.

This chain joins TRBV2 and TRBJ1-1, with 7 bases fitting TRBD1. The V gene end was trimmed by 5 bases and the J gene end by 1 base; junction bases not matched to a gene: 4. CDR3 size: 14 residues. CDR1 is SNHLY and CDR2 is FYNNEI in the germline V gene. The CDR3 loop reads CASSRQGRNTEAFF. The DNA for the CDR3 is TGTGCCAGCAGTCGACAGGGACGGAACACTGAAGCTTTCTTT. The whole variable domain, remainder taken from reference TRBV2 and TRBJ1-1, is EPEVTQTPSHQVTQMGQEVILRCVPISNHLYFYWYRQILGQKVEFLVSFYNNEISEKSEIFDDQFSVERPDGSNFTLKIRSTKLEDSAMYFCASSRQGRNTEAFFGQGTRLTVV.

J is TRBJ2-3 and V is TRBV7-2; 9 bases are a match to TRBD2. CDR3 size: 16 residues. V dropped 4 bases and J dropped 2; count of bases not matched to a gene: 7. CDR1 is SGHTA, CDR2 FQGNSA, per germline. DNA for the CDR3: TGTGCCAGCAGCTCCCCTAGCGGGGTGGCCACAGATACGCAGTATTTT. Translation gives CASSSPSGVATDTQYF. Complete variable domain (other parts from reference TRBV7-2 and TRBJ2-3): GAGVSQSPSNKVTEKGKDVELRCDPISGHTALYWYRQSLGQGLEFLIYFQGNSAPDKSGLPSDRFSAERTGGSVSTLTIQRTQQEDSAVYLCASSSPSGVATDTQYFGPGTRLTVL.

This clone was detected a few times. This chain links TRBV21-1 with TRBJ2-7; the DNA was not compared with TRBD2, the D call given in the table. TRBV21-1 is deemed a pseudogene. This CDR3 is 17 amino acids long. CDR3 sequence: CASSKREGFEPSYEQYF. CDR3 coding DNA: TGTGCCAGCAGCAAAAGGGAGGGCTTCGAGCCTTCCTACGAGCAGTACTTC.

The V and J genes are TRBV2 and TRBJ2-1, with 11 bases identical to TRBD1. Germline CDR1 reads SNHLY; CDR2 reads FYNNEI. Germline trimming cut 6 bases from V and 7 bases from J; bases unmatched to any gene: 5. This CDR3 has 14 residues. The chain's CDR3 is CASRGQGVLNEQFF. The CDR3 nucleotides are TGTGCCAGCAGGGGACAGGGGGTTCTGAATGAGCAGTTCTTC.

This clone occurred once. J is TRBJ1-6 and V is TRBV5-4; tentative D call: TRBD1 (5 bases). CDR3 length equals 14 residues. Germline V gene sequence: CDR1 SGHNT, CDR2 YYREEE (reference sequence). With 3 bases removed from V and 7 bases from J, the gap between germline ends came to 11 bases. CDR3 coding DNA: TGTGCCAGCAGCTCCTCTTACAGGAATTCACCCCTCCACTTT. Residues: CASSSSYRNSPLHF.

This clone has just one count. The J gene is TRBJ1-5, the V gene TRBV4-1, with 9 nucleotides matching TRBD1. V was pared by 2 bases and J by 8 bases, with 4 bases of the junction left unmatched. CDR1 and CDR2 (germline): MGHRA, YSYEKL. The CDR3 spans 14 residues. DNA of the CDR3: TGCGCCAGCAGCCAATTGGGACAGGGAAAGCCCCAGCATTTT. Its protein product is CASSQLGQGKPQHF.

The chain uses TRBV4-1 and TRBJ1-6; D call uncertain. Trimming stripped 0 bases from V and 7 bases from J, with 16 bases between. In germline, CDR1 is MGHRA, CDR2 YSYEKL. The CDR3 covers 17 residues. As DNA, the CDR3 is TGCGCCAGCAGCCAAGATATCGGGAGCGGGTACAATTCACCCCTCCACTTT. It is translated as CASSQDIGSGYNSPLHF.

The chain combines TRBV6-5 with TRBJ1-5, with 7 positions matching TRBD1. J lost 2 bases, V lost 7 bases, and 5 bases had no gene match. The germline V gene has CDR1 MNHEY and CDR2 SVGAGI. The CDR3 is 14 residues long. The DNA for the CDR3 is TGTGCCAGCACAATCGACAGGGGCAATCAGCCCCAGCATTTT. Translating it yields CASTIDRGNQPQHF.

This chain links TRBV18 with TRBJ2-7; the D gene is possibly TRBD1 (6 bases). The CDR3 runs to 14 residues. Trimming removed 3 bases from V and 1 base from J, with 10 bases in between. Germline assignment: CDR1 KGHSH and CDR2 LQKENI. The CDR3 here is CASSPPGTSYEQYF. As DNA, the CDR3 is TGTGCCAGCTCACCCCCAGGGACATCCTACGAGCAGTACTTC.

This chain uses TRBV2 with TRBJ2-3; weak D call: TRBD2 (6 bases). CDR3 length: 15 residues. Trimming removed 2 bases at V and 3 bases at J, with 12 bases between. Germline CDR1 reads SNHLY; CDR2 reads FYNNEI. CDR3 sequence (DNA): TGTGCCAGCAGTGAAATGGTGGGGGGTACAGATACGCAGTATTTT. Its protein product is CASSEMVGGTDTQYF.

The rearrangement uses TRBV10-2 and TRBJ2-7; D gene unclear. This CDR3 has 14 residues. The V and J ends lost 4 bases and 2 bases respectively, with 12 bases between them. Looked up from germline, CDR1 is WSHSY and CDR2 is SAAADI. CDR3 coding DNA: TGCGCCAGCAGTGTACAGTTCCCAACCTACGAGCAGTACTTC. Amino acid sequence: CASSVQFPTYEQYF.

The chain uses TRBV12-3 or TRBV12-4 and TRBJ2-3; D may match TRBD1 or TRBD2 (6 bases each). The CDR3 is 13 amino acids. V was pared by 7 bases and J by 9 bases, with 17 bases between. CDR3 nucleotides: TGTGCCAGCATCTCAGGAGGGGGTTACACGCAGTATTTT. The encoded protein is CASISGGGYTQYF.

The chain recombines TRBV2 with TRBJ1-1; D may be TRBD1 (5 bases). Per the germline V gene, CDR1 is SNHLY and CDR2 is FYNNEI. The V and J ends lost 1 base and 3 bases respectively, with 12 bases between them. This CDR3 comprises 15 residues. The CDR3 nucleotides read TGTGCCAGCAGTGAAGTACAGGTCGGATACACTGAAGCTTTCTTT. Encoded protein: CASSEVQVGYTEAFF.

The chain's CDR3 is CASSEYGQEQYF. DNA for the CDR3: TGTGCCAGCAGTGAATATGGTCAGGAGCAGTACTTC. This chain joins TRBV25-1 and TRBJ2-7, with no clear D. V shed 0 bases and J shed 7 bases, with 7 bases lying between them. In germline, CDR1 is MGHDK, CDR2 SYGVNS. The CDR3 runs to 12 residues.

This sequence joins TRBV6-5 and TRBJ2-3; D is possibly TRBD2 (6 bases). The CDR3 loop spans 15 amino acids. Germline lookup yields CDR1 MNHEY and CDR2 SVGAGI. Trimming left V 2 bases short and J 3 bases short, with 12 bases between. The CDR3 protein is CASSYGGRLTDTQYF. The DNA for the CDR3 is TGTGCCAGCAGTTACGGTGGGAGGCTAACAGATACGCAGTATTTT.

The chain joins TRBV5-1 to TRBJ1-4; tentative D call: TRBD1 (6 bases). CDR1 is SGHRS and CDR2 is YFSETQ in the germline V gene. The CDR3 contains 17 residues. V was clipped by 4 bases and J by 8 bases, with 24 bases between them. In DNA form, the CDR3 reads TGCGCCAGCAGCCCGGGGACGCTCGGGGGCTCGGGGGAAAAACTGTTTTTT. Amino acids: CASSPGTLGGSGEKLFF.

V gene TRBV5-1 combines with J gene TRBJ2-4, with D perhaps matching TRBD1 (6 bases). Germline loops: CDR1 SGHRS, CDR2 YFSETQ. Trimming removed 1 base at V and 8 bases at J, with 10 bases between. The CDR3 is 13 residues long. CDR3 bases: TGCGCCAGCAGCTTGTTACAGGGTGACATTCAGTACTTC. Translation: CASSLLQGDIQYF.

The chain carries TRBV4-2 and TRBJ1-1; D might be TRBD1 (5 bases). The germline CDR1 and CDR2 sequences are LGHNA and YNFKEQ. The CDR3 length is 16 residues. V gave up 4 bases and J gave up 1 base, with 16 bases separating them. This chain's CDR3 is CASSPPQGRWNTEAFF. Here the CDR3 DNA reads TGTGCCAGCAGCCCACCTCAGGGACGGTGGAACACTGAAGCTTTCTTT.